A single sample gave rise to the 30 T cell receptor beta chains below, sequenced in a study of T cells in Graves' hyperthyroidism and ophthalmopathy. Amplified TCR beta CDR3 regions derived from RNA transcripts. The HTBI primer set served for first-round RT-PCR of the TCR CDR3. TCRdb processed the multiplex PCR reads anew with MiXCR; each CDR3 protein has one entry. The data show about 350,000 distinct CDR3 sequences, roughly 14% seen once. The sample taken for sequencing was blood. All receptors come from a woman in her thirties with Graves' hyperthyroidism.

This clonotype was seen only a few times. V and J are TRBV30 and TRBJ2-7; 11 bases match TRBD2. The CDR3 is 15 residues long. Germline CDR1 reads GTSNPN; CDR2 reads SVGIG (reference sequence). Trimming removed 3 bases from V and 7 bases from J; junction bases left unmatched: 11. CDR3 in amino acids: CAWRSWTSGPREQYF. The CDR3 region has the DNA TGTGCCTGGAGGTCCTGGACTAGCGGGCCCCGGGAGCAGTACTTC.

In its sample, this clonotype was seen many times. This rearrangement joins TRBV19 to TRBJ1-1, with D uncertain. The V gene's germline CDR1 is LNHDA and CDR2 SQIVND (reference sequence). Trimming pared 6 bases from V and 10 bases from J, leaving 12 bases between. CDR3 size: 11 residues. The CDR3 here is CASRNQRGAFF. The CDR3 DNA reads as TGTGCCAGTAGGAATCAACGGGGAGCTTTCTTT.

This clonotype was picked up a small number of times. The chain employs TRBV6-9 and TRBJ1-1, with D unclear. The V end was cut by 6 bases, the J end by 4 bases, with 3 bases between. Germline-derived CDR1 and CDR2 are MNHGY and SVAAGI. This CDR3 is 10 amino acids long. Here the CDR3 DNA reads TGTGCCAGCAGGCTCACTGAAGCTTTCTTT. This translates into CASRLTEAFF.

This clonotype was counted ten times or more. This chain uses TRBV7-2 with TRBJ2-5; D is uncertain. The germline V gene encodes CDR1 SGHTA and CDR2 FQGNSA. Trimming pared 1 base from V and 4 bases from J, leaving 10 bases between. This CDR3 comprises 14 residues. The CDR3 bases are TGTGCCAGCAGCTTAGGGGCACGGTTAGAGACCCAGTACTTC. Protein: CASSLGARLETQYF. The variable domain in full, with the rest retrieved from reference TRBV7-2 and TRBJ2-5, is GAGVSQSPSNKVTEKGKDVELRCDPISGHTALYWYRQSLGQGLEFLIYFQGNSAPDKSGLPSDRFSAERTGGSVSTLTIQRTQQEDSAVYLCASSLGARLETQYFGPGTRLLVL.

V is TRBV20-1 and J is TRBJ2-1; 12 nucleotides line up with TRBD1. With V trimmed by 6 bases and J by 7 bases, 10 bases remained unmatched. CDR3 length: 15 amino acids. Germline loops: CDR1 DFQATT, CDR2 SNEGSKA (reference sequence). The CDR3 here is CSATRGQGASNEQFF. The CDR3 DNA reads TGCAGTGCAACCAGGGGACAGGGGGCGTCTAATGAGCAGTTCTTC.

The chain uses TRBV3-1 and TRBJ2-7; D is possibly TRBD2 (5 bases). Trimming pared 1 base from V and 2 bases from J, leaving 12 bases between. The length of the CDR3 is 15 residues. CDR1 is LGHDT, CDR2 YNNKEL, per germline (reference sequence). This CDR3 is CASSQGAGVAYEQYF. The CDR3 DNA follows: TGTGCCAGCAGCCAAGGGGCGGGCGTGGCCTACGAGCAGTACTTC.

This clonotype was recorded many times. The chain carries TRBV15 and TRBJ1-1; a weak D match, TRBD1 (6 bases). The CDR3 spans 12 residues. The germline V and J ends were trimmed by 2 bases and 10 bases, with 11 bases remaining between them. From germline, CDR1 is LNHNV and CDR2 YYDKDF (reference sequence). The DNA for the CDR3 is TGTGCCACCAGCAGAAGGGGGGGGCGAGCTTTCTTT. As protein: CATSRRGGRAFF. Drawing the rest from reference TRBV15 and TRBJ1-1, the complete variable domain is DAMVIQNPRYQVTQFGKPVTLSCSQTLNHNVMYWYQQKSSQAPKLLFHYYDKDFNNEADTPDNFQSRRPNTSFCFLDIRSPGLGDTAMYLCATSRRGGRAFFGQGTRLTVV.

Notes on this clonotype: This could be a read error, since a much larger clone is one nucleotide away. The V gene is TRBV20-1, the J gene TRBJ2-3, with a possible D match to TRBD2 (6 bases). In germline, CDR1 is DFQATT, CDR2 SNEGSKA (reference sequence). The CDR3 is made up of 15 amino acids. The CDR3 spells CSAREGLATTGTQYF. CDR3 DNA sequence: TGCAGTGCTAGAGAGGGCCTAGCGACCACAGGTACGCAGTATTTT.

About this clonotype: One end of the junction varies from germline; a read error may be responsible. The chain links TRBV19 to TRBJ1-4; D is perhaps TRBD1 (5 bases). Germline assignment: CDR1 LNHDA and CDR2 SQIVND (reference sequence). This CDR3 has 13 amino acids. CDR3 coding DNA: TGTGCCAGTGGTATGGGGACCCTGGAAAAACTGTTTTTT. Protein sequence: CASGMGTLEKLFF.

This clonotype was counted ten times or more. V usage is TRBV6-1 and J usage is TRBJ2-5, with 8 bases matching TRBD2. This CDR3 is built from 14 residues. Germline-derived CDR1 and CDR2 are MNHNS and SASEGT. With 6 bases clipped from V and 0 bases from J, the junction kept 3 bases outside the gene matches. The CDR3, as DNA: TGTGCCAGCAGGTCACTAGCGGACCAAGAGACCCAGTACTTC. Translation: CASRSLADQETQYF.

This clonotype was detected only a few times. The chain has TRBV6-2 or TRBV6-3 and TRBJ2-3, with 8 bases fitting TRBD2. Germline CDR1 and CDR2: MNHEY and SVGEGT. With 4 bases clipped from V and 6 bases from J, the junction kept 15 bases outside the gene matches. The CDR3 spans 17 residues. The DNA of the CDR3 is TGTGCCAGCAGTTGCGGGCCCCCGGGGGGGAGTCTTGATACGCAGTATTTT. Amino acid sequence: CASSCGPPGGSLDTQYF.

This chain uses TRBV7-6 with TRBJ2-1; D possibly corresponds to TRBD2 (5 bases). Germline loops: CDR1 SGHVS, CDR2 FNYEAQ. The CDR3 has 16 residues. The V and J ends lost 2 bases and 6 bases respectively, with 17 bases between them. This CDR3 is CASSLTGLGISNEQFF. The CDR3 DNA sequence: TGTGCCAGCAGCTTAACGGGGTTGGGTATTTCCAATGAGCAGTTCTTC.

This chain joins TRBV9 and TRBJ1-1; D not certain. V lost 0 bases to trimming and J lost 1 base, with 10 bases between them. CDR3 size: 15 residues. Germline values: CDR1 SGDLS, CDR2 YYNGEE. CDR3 coding DNA: TGTGCCAGCAGCGTAGGCCCCAACACGAACACTGAAGCTTTCTTT. Encoded protein: CASSVGPNTNTEAFF. Full variable domain (remainder filled in from reference TRBV9 and TRBJ1-1): DSGVTQTPKHLITATGQRVTLRCSPRSGDLSVYWYQQSLDQGLQFLIQYYNGEERAKGNILERFSAQQFPDLHSELNLSSLELGDSALYFCASSVGPNTNTEAFFGQGTRLTVV.

At least ten counts were recorded for this clonotype. This chain uses TRBV11-1 with TRBJ1-1; D not certain. Germline loops: CDR1 SGHAT, CDR2 FQDESV (reference sequence). The ends were cut back, 2 bases at V and 6 bases at J, with 7 bases in the middle. The CDR3 runs to 12 residues. In DNA form, the CDR3 reads TGTGCCAGCAGCTTATTTGGCGCTGAAGCTTTCTTT. Translating gives CASSLFGAEAFF.

This clonotype was observed at least ten times. The chain employs TRBV11-2 and TRBJ2-7; 9 bases map to TRBD1. The CDR3 totals 13 residues. V was pared by 6 bases and J by 5 bases, with 5 bases of the junction left unmatched. Germline V CDR1 and CDR2: SGHAT, FQNNGV. For the CDR3, the DNA is TGTGCCAGCAGGGGACAGGGACCTCACGAGCAGTACTTC. Translating it yields CASRGQGPHEQYF.

Comment on this clonotype: A read error may be the cause here, since a much bigger clone is one base away. This chain uses TRBV20-1 with TRBJ1-1, with a possible D match to TRBD1 (6 bases). This CDR3 has 19 residues. CDR1 and CDR2 (germline): DFQATT, SNEGSKA (reference sequence). In nucleotides, the CDR3 is TGCAGGGCCGCTGTGATCGTTAGACAGGCCCGGAGCATGAACACTGGAGCTTTCTTT. Translated, it gives CRAAVIVRQARSMNTGAFF.

The chain combines TRBV18 with TRBJ2-2, with 10 bases aligning to TRBD2. J was trimmed by 3 bases and V by 8 bases; bases with no gene match: 6. Germline CDR1 is KGHSH and CDR2 is LQKENI. The CDR3 has 15 amino acids. The CDR3 protein is CASQPSGRDTGELFF. In DNA form, the CDR3 reads TGTGCCAGCCAGCCGAGCGGGAGGGACACCGGGGAGCTGTTTTTT.

This clonotype was recorded at least ten times. The V gene is TRBV20-1, the J gene TRBJ1-1; possible D gene TRBD1, 5 bases. The V end was cut by 1 base, the J end by 2 bases, with 11 bases between. CDR3 length: 14 residues. Germline CDR1 reads DFQATT; CDR2 reads SNEGSKA (reference sequence). CDR3 in DNA: TGCAGTGCTAGAGGACAGTTTGGTAACACTGAAGCTTTCTTT. Its protein product is CSARGQFGNTEAFF.

J is TRBJ1-5 and V is TRBV4-1, with D uncertain. This CDR3 spans 16 amino acids. V lost 3 bases and J lost 0, with 12 bases in between. The V gene's germline CDR1 is MGHRA and CDR2 YSYEKL. The CDR3 sequence is CASSQEGVGSNQPQHF. CDR3 nucleotides: TGCGCCAGCAGCCAGGAGGGAGTTGGTAGCAATCAGCCCCAGCATTTT.

The chain links TRBV19 to TRBJ1-4, with TRBD1 matching 8 bases. Germline V gene data show CDR1 as LNHDA and CDR2 as SQIVND (reference sequence). This CDR3 contains 14 residues. Losses at the gene ends were 4 bases for V and 5 bases for J; bases not matched to a gene: 3. The CDR3 region is CASSTRQGNEKLFF. CDR3 DNA: TGTGCCAGTAGTACCCGACAGGGGAATGAAAAACTGTTTTTT.

This clonotype was counted ten times or more. The chain is built from TRBV28 and TRBJ1-1; unclear D gene. V was pared by 6 bases and J by 5 bases, with 10 bases between. This CDR3 region has 12 residues. The germline V gene encodes CDR1 MDHEN and CDR2 SYDVKM. CDR3 DNA: TGTGCCAGCAGAGAGGGTCTTACTGAAGCTTTCTTT. This codes for CASREGLTEAFF.

This clonotype was seen at least ten times. The rearrangement links TRBV5-6 to TRBJ2-1; no firm D call. This CDR3 has 13 amino acids. V was pared by 4 bases and J by 7 bases, with 12 bases between. Germline CDR1 SGHDT, CDR2 YYEEEE. CDR3 protein: CASSQGPPNEQFF. The DNA of the CDR3 is TGTGCCAGCAGCCAAGGACCCCCAAATGAGCAGTTCTTC.

The genes are TRBV7-9 and TRBJ2-7, with D maybe TRBD1 (5 bases). V was shortened by 2 bases and J by 2 bases, with 25 bases between the two germline ends. Germline values: CDR1 SEHNR, CDR2 FQNEAQ (reference sequence). The CDR3 has 19 amino acids. The CDR3 bases are TGTGCCAGCAGCTTAAATTCCCGTACGGCGACAGATAACACCTACGAGCAGTACTTC. Translated, it gives CASSLNSRTATDNTYEQYF.

The CDR3 region is CSAGDPRGDYNEQFF. In nucleotides, the CDR3 is TGCAGTGCTGGGGACCCTCGTGGGGATTACAATGAGCAGTTCTTC. V is TRBV20-1 and J is TRBJ2-1; the D gene could be TRBD1 or TRBD2 (5 bases each). Germline V gene data show CDR1 as DFQATT and CDR2 as SNEGSKA (reference sequence). This CDR3 has 15 amino acids. The V end was cut by 5 bases, the J end by 4 bases, with 18 bases between.

The rearrangement links TRBV20-1 to TRBJ2-5, with 7 positions matching TRBD2. CDR1 is DFQATT, CDR2 SNEGSKA, per germline (reference sequence). Trimming removed 0 bases from V and 4 bases from J; junction bases left unmatched: 5. The CDR3 runs to 14 residues. This CDR3 is CSARDRRGVETQYF. CDR3 bases: TGCAGTGCTAGAGATCGCCGGGGGGTAGAGACCCAGTACTTC.

This clonotype has more than one count but fewer than ten. This chain joins TRBV2 and TRBJ2-1; no firm D call. V was cut by 8 bases and J by 3 bases, with 17 bases left in between. The CDR3 consists of 15 residues. Germline-derived CDR1 and CDR2 are SNHLY and FYNNEI. CDR3 DNA: TGTGCCAGCGGCTTAAGTGGACGGAGCTACAATGAGCAGTTCTTC. This gives the protein CASGLSGRSYNEQFF.

This clonotype was observed a handful of times. The V and J genes are TRBV7-9 and TRBJ2-7; 8 nucleotides agree with TRBD1. Germline CDR1 SEHNR, CDR2 FQNEAQ (reference sequence). With V trimmed by 5 bases and J by 5 bases, 11 bases remained unmatched. CDR3 length equals 15 residues. CDR3 amino acids: CASSKLRGLGDEQYF. For the CDR3, the DNA is TGTGCCAGCAGCAAGCTCAGGGGGCTTGGCGACGAGCAGTACTTC.

This clonotype was observed a few times. V is TRBV6-1 and J is TRBJ2-7; 10 nucleotides align to TRBD2. Germline CDR1 is MNHNS and CDR2 is SASEGT. Trimming at V came to 6 bases and at J to 0 bases, leaving 5 bases not matched to a gene. The CDR3 is made up of 15 amino acids. The CDR3 bases are TGTGCCAGCAGCGGACCTAGCGGGAGCTCCTACGAGCAGTACTTC. Amino acids: CASSGPSGSSYEQYF.

This clonotype came up a few times. The V gene is TRBV4-3, the J gene TRBJ2-3, with 10 bases aligning to TRBD2. Germline CDR1 reads LGHNA; CDR2 reads YSLEER. J was trimmed by 4 bases and V by 4 bases; bases with no gene match: 8. The CDR3 extends over 16 amino acids. Here the CDR3 reads CASSLLASGRPDTQYF. The CDR3 DNA is TGCGCCAGCAGCCTGCTGGCTAGCGGGAGACCAGATACGCAGTATTTT.

This clonotype was detected many times. V gene TRBV7-8 combines with J gene TRBJ2-5, with D possibly TRBD2 on 6 matching bases. The length of the CDR3 is 14 residues. V was cut by 5 bases and J by 4 bases, with 14 bases left in between. CDR1 and CDR2 from the germline V gene are SGHVS and FQNEAQ. CDR3 sequence (DNA): TGTGCCAGCAGCCCTGGGCGGGGACCAGAGACCCAGTACTTC. Translating gives CASSPGRGPETQYF.